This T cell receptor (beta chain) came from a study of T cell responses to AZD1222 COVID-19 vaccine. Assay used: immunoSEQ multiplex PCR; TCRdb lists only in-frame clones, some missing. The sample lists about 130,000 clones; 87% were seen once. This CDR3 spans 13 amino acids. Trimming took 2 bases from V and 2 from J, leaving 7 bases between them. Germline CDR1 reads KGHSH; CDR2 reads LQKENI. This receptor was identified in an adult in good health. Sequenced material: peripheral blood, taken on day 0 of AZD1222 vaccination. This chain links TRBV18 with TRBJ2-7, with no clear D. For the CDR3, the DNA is TGTGCCAGCTCACCAGGATCTCCCTACGAGCAGTACTTC. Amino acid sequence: CASSPGSPYEQYF.